This TCR beta chain appears in the sequencing data of a study of control samples from healthy donors and cancer patients. TCRdb's copy holds only in-frame clones and misses some; the assay was immunoSEQ multiplex PCR. The table has about 120,000 clones, roughly nine tenths seen once. V dropped 0 bases and J dropped 4; count of bases not matched to a gene: 8. Germline loops: CDR1 LGHDT, CDR2 YNNKEL (reference sequence). The CDR3 sequence is 16 residues long. Sequenced: PBMCs. The source of this sequence is a woman in her forties or fifties with colorectal cancer. The chain joins TRBV3-1 (or the pseudogene TRBV3-2) to TRBJ1-1; 7 bases are a match to TRBD1. The CDR3 region has the DNA TGTGCCAGCAGCCAAGAAGGGGGCAGGACGAGCACTGAAGCTTTCTTT. This sequence encodes CASSQEGGRTSTEAFF.